One sample yielded the 11 T cell receptor beta chains listed below, sequenced in a study of cytomegalovirus exposure and HLA in healthy donors. Some clones are missing from TCRdb's copy, which holds only in-frame ones; the method was immunoSEQ multiplex PCR. The sample contains 68,000 or so clones, 96% of which appear only once. Sequenced input: PBMCs. All receptors derive from a young man in good health and CMV-seronegative.

J is TRBJ1-1 and V is TRBV19; 12 nucleotides align to TRBD1. CDR1 is LNHDA and CDR2 is SQIVND in the germline V gene (reference sequence). J lost 2 bases, V lost 6 bases, and 10 bases had no gene match. CDR3 length: 17 amino acids. The CDR3 DNA sequence: TGTGCCAGTAGGTCTTTCGGGACAGGGGGCGGAAACACTGAAGCTTTCTTT. It is translated as CASRSFGTGGGNTEAFF.

This clone is judged medium-sized. V is TRBV11-2 and J is TRBJ1-3, with D tentatively TRBD1 (5 bases). CDR1 SGHAT and CDR2 FQNNGV come from the germline V gene. The CDR3 has 15 residues. The V end lost 1 base, the J end lost 0 bases, and 7 bases lay between the germline ends. CDR3 DNA: TGTGCCAGCAGCTTAGGCGGGGGCTCTGGAAACACCATATATTTT. This encodes CASSLGGGSGNTIYF. Using reference TRBV11-2 and TRBJ1-3 for the parts outside the CDR3, the full variable domain is EAGVAQSPRYKIIEKRQSVAFWCNPISGHATLYWYQQILGQGPKLLIQFQNNGVVDDSQLPKDRFSAERLKGVDSTLKIQPAKLEDSAVYLCASSLGGGSGNTIYFGEGSWLTVV.

J is TRBJ2-1 and V is TRBV6-1; 8 bases agree with TRBD1. This CDR3 contains 13 residues. V shed 6 bases, J shed 6 bases, and the junction held 4 bases outside the gene matches. Per the germline V gene, CDR1 is MNHNS and CDR2 is SASEGT. The CDR3 reads CASSTTGGNEQFF. The DNA of the CDR3 is TGTGCCAGCAGCACTACAGGGGGCAATGAGCAGTTCTTC.

This clone was detected only once. The rearrangement uses TRBV6-4 and TRBJ2-4; tentatively, D is TRBD1 (5 bases). Germline assignment: CDR1 MRHNA and CDR2 SNTAGT. Trimming removed 3 bases at V and 3 bases at J, with 6 bases between. The CDR3 is 13 amino acids. The CDR3 nucleotides read TGTGCCAGCAGTGAAGGGGTCAAAAACATTCAGTACTTC. Translation gives CASSEGVKNIQYF.

This clone appeared a single time. The chain links TRBV13 to TRBJ1-1; D not resolved. V was cut by 3 bases and J by 2 bases, with 7 bases left in between. The CDR3 covers 13 residues. The V gene's germline CDR1 is PRHDT and CDR2 FYEKMQ (reference sequence). CDR3 nucleotides: TGTGCCAGCAGCTTGGGAGTAAACACTGAAGCTTTCTTT. Protein product: CASSLGVNTEAFF.

This chain links TRBV28 with TRBJ2-2; D may be TRBD1 (6 bases). Trimming removed 6 bases at V and 0 bases at J, with 14 bases between. The germline V gene has CDR1 MDHEN and CDR2 SYDVKM. CDR3 length equals 16 residues. The CDR3 DNA reads TGTGCCAGCAGCCGGACAGACAGCACGAACACCGGGGAGCTGTTTTTT. Translation: CASSRTDSTNTGELFF.

The chain has TRBV6-5 and TRBJ1-1, with D possibly matching TRBD1 (6 bases). The germline CDR1 and CDR2 sequences are MNHEY and SVGAGI. CDR3 length: 14 amino acids. Between the trimmed V and J ends, which lost 2 bases and 5 bases, there was a span of 12 bases. The CDR3 coding sequence is TGTGCCAGCAGTTACGACAGGACTTGGACTGAAGCTTTCTTT. Its translation is CASSYDRTWTEAFF.

The chain uses TRBV11-3 and TRBJ2-1; 7 nucleotides line up with TRBD2. The CDR3 consists of 16 residues. V dropped 6 bases and J dropped 4; count of bases not matched to a gene: 12. CDR1 SGHNT and CDR2 YENEEA come from the germline V gene. CDR3 nucleotides: TGTGCCAGCAGAGCTTCAGACGGGGGGTTGTACAATGAGCAGTTCTTC. This encodes CASRASDGGLYNEQFF.

The CDR3 region is CASSPDFGYGYTF. In DNA form, the CDR3 reads TGTGCCAGCAGCCCGGACTTTGGCTATGGCTACACCTTC. This chain links TRBV11-3 with TRBJ1-2; D is unresolved. There are 13 residues in the CDR3. Trimming stripped 5 bases from V and 4 bases from J, with 11 bases between. Germline CDR1 is SGHNT and CDR2 is YENEEA.

The chain combines TRBV11-3 with TRBJ2-1; 12 bases are shared with TRBD2. Germline V gene lookup returns CDR1 SGHNT and CDR2 YENEEA. This CDR3 region has 14 residues. V gave up 5 bases and J gave up 15 bases; unmatched junction bases: 11. CDR3 sequence reads: CASSRLAGERVPFF. The CDR3 nucleotides are TGTGCCAGCAGCAGACTAGCGGGAGAGCGAGTGCCGTTCTTC.

The rearrangement links TRBV14 to TRBJ1-2; no definite D call. In germline, CDR1 is SGHDN, CDR2 FVKESK. This CDR3 region has 14 residues. V was cut by 1 base and J by 4 bases, with 10 bases left in between. CDR3 region: CASSQATGGYGYTF. Here the CDR3 DNA reads TGTGCCAGCAGCCAAGCGACCGGAGGCTATGGCTACACCTTC.